One sample yielded the 2 T cell receptor beta chains listed below, sequenced in a study of blood T cell repertoires in COVID-19. The table came from immunoSEQ multiplex PCR; TCRdb's copy has only in-frame clones and leaves some out. The sample lists around 200,000 clones; 85% were seen once. The sequencing sample was made of PBMCs or T cells enriched from blood (not recorded which). These receptors were obtained from a man aged 35 to 55 who had recovered from COVID-19.

V usage is TRBV7-9 and J usage is TRBJ1-4, with 7 bases matching TRBD1. The CDR3 is 16 residues long. Germline trimming cut 5 bases from V and 11 bases from J; bases unmatched to any gene: 17. Germline V CDR1 and CDR2: SEHNR, FQNEAQ (reference sequence). The CDR3 reads CASSANNLRKGQKLFF. The CDR3 DNA follows: TGTGCCAGCAGCGCCAACAATCTACGGAAGGGACAGAAACTGTTTTTT.

V usage is TRBV9 and J usage is TRBJ2-3, with a possible D match to TRBD2 (5 bases). Germline values: CDR1 SGDLS, CDR2 YYNGEE. This CDR3 contains 14 residues. Trimming took 2 bases from V and 0 from J, leaving 7 bases between them. The CDR3 protein is CASSVRTSTDTQYF. CDR3 DNA: TGTGCCAGCAGCGTCCGGACTAGCACAGATACGCAGTATTTT.